These T cell receptor beta chains were read from a single sample in a study of cytomegalovirus exposure and HLA in healthy donors. The method was immunoSEQ multiplex PCR; TCRdb's version includes in-frame clones alone and lacks a portion of them. The data contain 110,000 or so clones, under 80% of them seen just once; the ten biggest clones take up 6.5% to 9.5%. The sample was PBMCs. These receptor sequences come from a woman aged 40 to 50 in good health and CMV-seropositive. Each CDR3 is given with its conserved first and last residue. D genes are given only for firm matches. The size entry is marked missing in some rows and otherwise reads once, few, many or a size class.

D gene: NA; clone size: NA; V gene: TRBV5-1; J gene: TRBJ2-2; CDR3 protein: CASSYSGANTGELFF; CDR3 DNA: TGCGCCAGCAGCTATAGCGGAGCGAACACCGGGGAGCTGTTTTTT
D gene: NA; clone size: NA; V gene: TRBV2; J gene: TRBJ2-1; CDR3 protein: CASSGPGAAQFF; CDR3 DNA: TGTGCCAGCAGTGGTCCGGGAGCGGCGCAGTTCTTC
D gene: NA; clone size: medium-sized; V gene: TRBV7-3; J gene: TRBJ2-2; CDR3 protein: CASSRDTNTGELFF; CDR3 DNA: TGTGCCAGCAGTCGGGACACGAACACCGGGGAGCTGTTTTTT
D gene: NA; clone size: NA; V gene: TRBV10-3; J gene: TRBJ1-4; CDR3 protein: CAISAGQGINEKLFF; CDR3 DNA: TGTGCCATCAGTGCAGGGCAGGGGATTAATGAAAAACTGTTTTTT
D gene: TRBD1; clone size: NA; V gene: TRBV10-3; J gene: TRBJ1-1; CDR3 protein: CAISDPRTGNTEAFF; CDR3 DNA: TGTGCCATCAGTGACCCAAGGACAGGGAACACTGAAGCTTTCTTT
D gene: NA; clone size: NA; V gene: TRBV10-2; J gene: TRBJ2-7; CDR3 protein: CASRAEWAYEQYF; CDR3 DNA: TGCGCCAGCAGGGCGGAGTGGGCCTACGAGCAGTACTTC
D gene: TRBD2; clone size: NA; V gene: TRBV7-9; J gene: TRBJ2-5; CDR3 protein: CASNSWGTSGGTETQYF; CDR3 DNA: TGTGCCAGCAACTCCTGGGGGACTAGCGGGGGTACGGAGACCCAGTACTTC
D gene: NA; clone size: NA; V gene: TRBV15; J gene: TRBJ1-5; CDR3 protein: CATGGGSAAPFNQPQHF; CDR3 DNA: TGTGCCACTGGGGGAGGATCGGCAGCGCCATTCAATCAGCCCCAGCATTTT
D gene: TRBD1; clone size: NA; V gene: TRBV18; J gene: TRBJ1-4; CDR3 protein: CASSQQGAATSIPPNEKLFF; CDR3 DNA: TGTGCCAGCTCCCAACAGGGGGCGGCTACCTCGATCCCACCTAATGAAAAACTGTTTTTT
D gene: NA; clone size: NA; V gene: TRBV5-4; J gene: TRBJ1-2; CDR3 protein: CASSYGANSDYGYTF; CDR3 DNA: TGTGCCAGCAGCTACGGCGCAAACAGTGACTATGGCTACACCTTC
D gene: NA; clone size: NA; V gene: TRBV5-4; J gene: TRBJ1-2; CDR3 protein: CASSLGRSGYTF; CDR3 DNA: TGTGCCAGCAGCTTGGGGCGGAGTGGCTACACCTTC
D gene: TRBD2; clone size: NA; V gene: TRBV27; J gene: TRBJ2-7; CDR3 protein: CASSLTGGALGEQYF; CDR3 DNA: TGTGCCAGCAGTTTAACGGGAGGGGCTCTGGGGGAGCAGTACTTC
D gene: NA; clone size: NA; V gene: TRBV25-1; J gene: TRBJ2-6; CDR3 protein: CASSESETVLSRANVLTF; CDR3 DNA: TGTGCCAGCAGTGAATCGGAGACTGTTCTTTCTAGGGCCAACGTCCTGACTTTC
D gene: TRBD1; clone size: NA; V gene: TRBV5-1; J gene: TRBJ1-3; CDR3 protein: CASSTQTGPLSTGNTIYF; CDR3 DNA: TGCGCCAGCAGCACCCAGACAGGGCCCCTCTCAACTGGAAACACCATATATTTT
D gene: TRBD2; clone size: NA; V gene: TRBV9; J gene: TRBJ2-7; CDR3 protein: CASSATPLAGGVKYEQYF; CDR3 DNA: TGTGCCAGCAGCGCTACGCCTCTAGCGGGAGGCGTCAAATACGAGCAGTACTTC
D gene: NA; clone size: NA; V gene: TRBV20-1; J gene: TRBJ1-1; CDR3 protein: CSAIKTREAFF; CDR3 DNA: TGCAGTGCCATTAAGACGAGGGAGGCTTTCTTT
D gene: TRBD1; clone size: NA; V gene: TRBV18; J gene: TRBJ2-7; CDR3 protein: CASSQGTAREQYF; CDR3 DNA: TGTGCCAGCTCGCAAGGGACAGCAAGGGAGCAGTACTTC
D gene: NA; clone size: NA; V gene: TRBV2; J gene: TRBJ1-3; CDR3 protein: CASSEAGADPLGNTIYF; CDR3 DNA: TGTGCCAGCAGTGAAGCTGGGGCAGATCCCCTCGGAAACACCATATATTTT
D gene: TRBD2; clone size: once; V gene: TRBV7-3; J gene: TRBJ2-2; CDR3 protein: CASSGIAGGPDTGELFF; CDR3 DNA: TGTGCCAGCAGCGGGATAGCGGGGGGGCCGGACACCGGGGAGCTGTTTTTT
D gene: TRBD1; clone size: NA; V gene: TRBV5-4; J gene: TRBJ2-2; CDR3 protein: CASSFTGGNTGELFF; CDR3 DNA: TGTGCCAGCAGCTTTACAGGGGGAAACACCGGGGAGCTGTTTTTT
D gene: NA; clone size: NA; V gene: TRBV11-1; J gene: TRBJ2-1; CDR3 protein: CASSLSLTRQDEQFF; CDR3 DNA: TGTGCCAGCAGCTTGTCTCTTACTAGACAAGATGAGCAGTTCTTC
D gene: TRBD1; clone size: few; V gene: TRBV5-1; J gene: TRBJ1-1; CDR3 protein: CASSLWGQGASTEAFF; CDR3 DNA: TGCGCCAGCAGCTTGTGGGGACAGGGGGCGAGCACTGAAGCTTTCTTT
D gene: NA; clone size: few; V gene: TRBV19; J gene: TRBJ2-1; CDR3 protein: CASSMWGPNEQFF; CDR3 DNA: TGTGCCAGTAGTATGTGGGGGCCGAATGAGCAGTTCTTC
D gene: NA; clone size: NA; V gene: TRBV2; J gene: TRBJ2-1; CDR3 protein: CASSPQATYNEQFF; CDR3 DNA: TGTGCCAGCAGTCCGCAGGCAACCTACAATGAGCAGTTCTTC
D gene: NA; clone size: NA; V gene: TRBV2; J gene: TRBJ1-2; CDR3 protein: CASFYTPGGNYGYTF; CDR3 DNA: TGTGCCAGCTTCTATACCCCGGGTGGAAACTATGGCTACACCTTC
D gene: NA; clone size: NA; V gene: TRBV11-3; J gene: TRBJ2-5; CDR3 protein: CASSFTTWVQYF; CDR3 DNA: TGTGCCAGCAGCTTTACTACTTGGGTCCAGTACTTC
D gene: TRBD1; clone size: NA; V gene: TRBV6-5; J gene: TRBJ1-1; CDR3 protein: CASSYWDREGAEAFF; CDR3 DNA: TGTGCCAGCAGTTACTGGGACAGGGAAGGCGCTGAAGCTTTCTTT
D gene: TRBD2; clone size: NA; V gene: TRBV11-3; J gene: TRBJ2-2; CDR3 protein: CASSPHIAGGPVTGELFF; CDR3 DNA: TGTGCCAGCAGCCCCCACATAGCGGGGGGGCCGGTCACCGGGGAGCTGTTTTTT
D gene: NA; clone size: NA; V gene: TRBV4-1; J gene: TRBJ2-1; CDR3 protein: CASSPRGYNEQFF; CDR3 DNA: TGCGCCAGCAGCCCTCGCGGCTACAATGAGCAGTTCTTC
D gene: TRBD1; clone size: NA; V gene: TRBV5-1; J gene: TRBJ2-3; CDR3 protein: CASSSTGTGVGDTQYF; CDR3 DNA: TGCGCCAGCAGCTCGACCGGGACAGGGGTTGGAGATACGCAGTATTTT
D gene: NA; clone size: NA; V gene: TRBV7-9; J gene: TRBJ2-2; CDR3 protein: CASSRIERAPTGELFF; CDR3 DNA: TGTGCCAGCAGCCGTATCGAGCGAGCGCCCACCGGGGAGCTGTTTTTT
D gene: TRBD1; clone size: NA; V gene: TRBV11-1; J gene: TRBJ1-1; CDR3 protein: CASSLDRRMNTEAFF; CDR3 DNA: TGTGCCAGCAGCTTGGACAGGAGGATGAACACTGAAGCTTTCTTT
D gene: NA; clone size: NA; V gene: TRBV5-1; J gene: TRBJ2-1; CDR3 protein: CASSLAAGSYLNEQFF; CDR3 DNA: TGCGCCAGCAGCTTGGCAGCGGGTTCTTATCTCAATGAGCAGTTCTTC
D gene: NA; clone size: NA; V gene: TRBV10-2; J gene: TRBJ2-7; CDR3 protein: CASSRGGAGNEQYF; CDR3 DNA: TGCGCCAGCAGCCGCGGGGGCGCAGGGAACGAGCAGTACTTC
D gene: NA; clone size: once; V gene: TRBV9; J gene: TRBJ1-1; CDR3 protein: CASSVVPGWNTEAFF; CDR3 DNA: TGTGCCAGCAGCGTAGTCCCGGGGTGGAACACTGAAGCTTTCTTT
D gene: NA; clone size: NA; V gene: TRBV7-8; J gene: TRBJ1-2; CDR3 protein: CASSLGGRDYGYTF; CDR3 DNA: TGTGCCAGCAGCTTAGGGGGGCGGGACTATGGCTACACCTTC
D gene: TRBD1; clone size: NA; V gene: TRBV5-1; J gene: TRBJ2-2; CDR3 protein: CASSQKGQADTGELFF; CDR3 DNA: TGCGCCAGCAGCCAGAAGGGACAGGCGGACACCGGGGAGCTGTTTTTT
D gene: TRBD1; clone size: NA; V gene: TRBV19; J gene: TRBJ1-4; CDR3 protein: CASSFRTGTASNEKLFF; CDR3 DNA: TGTGCCAGTAGTTTTCGGACAGGGACAGCTTCTAATGAAAAACTGTTTTTT
D gene: NA; clone size: NA; V gene: TRBV27; J gene: TRBJ1-5; CDR3 protein: CASSLTRRGNQPQHF; CDR3 DNA: TGTGCCAGCAGTTTAACCCGCAGGGGCAATCAGCCCCAGCATTTT
D gene: NA; clone size: NA; V gene: TRBV7-9; J gene: TRBJ2-7; CDR3 protein: CASSLVGRISYEQYF; CDR3 DNA: TGTGCCAGCAGCTTAGTTGGGCGTATATCCTACGAGCAGTACTTC
D gene: TRBD1; clone size: once; V gene: TRBV7-9; J gene: TRBJ1-6; CDR3 protein: CASSGPGTGVSPLHF; CDR3 DNA: TGTGCCAGCAGCGGGCCCGGGACAGGGGTTTCACCCCTCCACTTT
D gene: TRBD1; clone size: NA; V gene: TRBV18; J gene: TRBJ2-5; CDR3 protein: CASSPPGQRRETQYF; CDR3 DNA: TGTGCCAGCTCACCTCCGGGACAGAGAAGAGAGACCCAGTACTTC
D gene: NA; clone size: NA; V gene: TRBV6-5; J gene: TRBJ2-5; CDR3 protein: CASSYVQGSETQYF; CDR3 DNA: TGTGCCAGCAGTTACGTCCAGGGATCGGAGACCCAGTACTTC
D gene: NA; clone size: NA; V gene: TRBV11-2; J gene: TRBJ2-1; CDR3 protein: CASSPSAGNGEQFF; CDR3 DNA: TGTGCCAGCAGCCCGTCGGCGGGCAACGGTGAGCAGTTCTTC
D gene: TRBD1; clone size: NA; V gene: TRBV5-6; J gene: TRBJ1-4; CDR3 protein: CASSPLWTGHATNEKLFF; CDR3 DNA: TGTGCCAGCAGCCCGCTTTGGACAGGGCATGCAACTAATGAAAAACTGTTTTTT
D gene: TRBD1; clone size: NA; V gene: TRBV15; J gene: TRBJ1-1; CDR3 protein: CATSRIAQVGQGAFF; CDR3 DNA: TGTGCCACCAGCAGGATAGCTCAGGTGGGACAGGGAGCTTTCTTT
D gene: NA; clone size: NA; V gene: TRBV10-3; J gene: TRBJ1-1; CDR3 protein: CAISGAGPDTEAFF; CDR3 DNA: TGTGCCATCAGTGGGGCAGGGCCCGACACTGAAGCTTTCTTT
D gene: TRBD1; clone size: NA; V gene: TRBV5-1; J gene: TRBJ1-2; CDR3 protein: CASRYRTGDNYGYTF; CDR3 DNA: TGCGCCAGCAGATACCGGACAGGGGATAACTATGGCTACACCTTC
D gene: NA; clone size: NA; V gene: TRBV28; J gene: TRBJ1-5; CDR3 protein: CASSMLGPPRNRPQHF; CDR3 DNA: TGTGCCAGCAGTATGTTGGGGCCCCCGCGTAATCGGCCCCAGCATTTT
D gene: TRBD1; clone size: NA; V gene: TRBV7-9; J gene: TRBJ2-3; CDR3 protein: CASSSVGQGKGGTQYF; CDR3 DNA: TGTGCCAGCAGCTCTGTGGGACAGGGGAAAGGGGGTACGCAGTATTTT
D gene: TRBD2; clone size: NA; V gene: TRBV29-1; J gene: TRBJ2-7; CDR3 protein: CSVGGGMTYEQYF; CDR3 DNA: TGCAGCGTGGGGGGGGGAATGACCTACGAGCAGTACTTC
D gene: NA; clone size: NA; V gene: TRBV5-1; J gene: TRBJ1-6; CDR3 protein: CASSIMAGENSPLHF; CDR3 DNA: TGCGCCAGCAGCATCATGGCAGGGGAGAATTCACCCCTCCACTTT
D gene: NA; clone size: NA; V gene: TRBV5-8; J gene: TRBJ2-1; CDR3 protein: CASSLGAGYGEQFF; CDR3 DNA: TGTGCCAGCAGCTTGGGGGCTGGGTACGGTGAGCAGTTCTTC
D gene: NA; clone size: few; V gene: TRBV7-9; J gene: TRBJ2-2; CDR3 protein: CASSLAVSGELFF; CDR3 DNA: TGTGCCAGCAGCTTAGCCGTGTCCGGGGAGCTGTTTTTT
D gene: NA; clone size: NA; V gene: TRBV7-9; J gene: TRBJ1-1; CDR3 protein: CASSPPRQGITEAFF; CDR3 DNA: TGTGCCAGCAGCCCCCCTCGGCAGGGGATAACTGAAGCTTTCTTT
D gene: NA; clone size: NA; V gene: TRBV4-3; J gene: TRBJ1-3; CDR3 protein: CASRPVGSSGNTIYF; CDR3 DNA: TGCGCCAGCAGACCAGTTGGGAGCTCTGGAAACACCATATATTTT
D gene: NA; clone size: few; V gene: TRBV7-2; J gene: TRBJ2-7; CDR3 protein: CASSSRNARRYEQYF; CDR3 DNA: TGTGCCAGCAGCTCCCGGAACGCCCGGCGGTACGAGCAGTACTTC
D gene: NA; clone size: NA; V gene: TRBV29-1; J gene: TRBJ2-3; CDR3 protein: CSGWGVGATDTQYF; CDR3 DNA: TGCAGCGGCTGGGGGGTGGGCGCGACAGATACGCAGTATTTT
D gene: TRBD2; clone size: NA; V gene: TRBV27; J gene: TRBJ2-1; CDR3 protein: CASSLLIGGRDNEQFF; CDR3 DNA: TGTGCCAGCAGTTTATTAATTGGCGGGAGAGACAATGAGCAGTTCTTC